The source of this TCR beta chain is a study of T cell responses to AZD1222 COVID-19 vaccine. As for the study in general: Timing groups of about 4 and about 12 weeks for second doses were pooled.

Notes on the study in general: Of spike-specific TCRs, nearly half reportedly target regions left unmutated in variants. Repertoire sampling happened only post peak T cell response.

The CDR3 sequence is 16 residues long. The ends lost 5 bases at V and 4 bases at J; junction bases unmatched: 7. Germline values: CDR1 LNHDA, CDR2 SQIVND (reference sequence). Data came from immunoSEQ multiplex PCR; TCRdb stores just in-frame clones and leaves some out. The table records 80,000 or so clones, roughly nine tenths of them present only once. In its sample, this clone was seen a few times. Its antigen is still unknown. The sequence derives from an adult in good health. The J gene is TRBJ2-3, the V gene TRBV19; 12 bases are shared with TRBD2. The input for sequencing was peripheral blood, taken on day 0 of AZD1222 vaccination. CDR3 sequence (DNA): TGTGCCAGTAGTCTTAGGACTAGCGGGGAGGCAGATACGCAGTATTTT. Translating gives CASSLRTSGEADTQYF.